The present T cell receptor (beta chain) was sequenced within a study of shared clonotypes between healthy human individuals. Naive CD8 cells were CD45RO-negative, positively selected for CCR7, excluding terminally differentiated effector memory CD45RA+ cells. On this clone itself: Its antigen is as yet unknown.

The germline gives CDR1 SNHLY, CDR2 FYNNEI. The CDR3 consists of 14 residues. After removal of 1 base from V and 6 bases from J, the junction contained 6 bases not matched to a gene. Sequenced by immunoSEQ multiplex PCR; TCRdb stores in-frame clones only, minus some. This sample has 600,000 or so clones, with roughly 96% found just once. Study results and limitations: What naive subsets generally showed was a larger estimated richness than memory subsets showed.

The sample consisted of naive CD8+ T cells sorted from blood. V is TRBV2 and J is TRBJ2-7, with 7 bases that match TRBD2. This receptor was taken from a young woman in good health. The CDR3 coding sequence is TGTGCCAGCAGTGAAGGGGGACTACCGGGCGAGCAGTACTTC. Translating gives CASSEGGLPGEQYF. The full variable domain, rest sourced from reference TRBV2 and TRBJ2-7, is EPEVTQTPSHQVTQMGQEVILRCVPISNHLYFYWYRQILGQKVEFLVSFYNNEISEKSEIFDDQFSVERPDGSNFTLKIRSTKLEDSAMYFCASSEGGLPGEQYFGPGTRLTVT.